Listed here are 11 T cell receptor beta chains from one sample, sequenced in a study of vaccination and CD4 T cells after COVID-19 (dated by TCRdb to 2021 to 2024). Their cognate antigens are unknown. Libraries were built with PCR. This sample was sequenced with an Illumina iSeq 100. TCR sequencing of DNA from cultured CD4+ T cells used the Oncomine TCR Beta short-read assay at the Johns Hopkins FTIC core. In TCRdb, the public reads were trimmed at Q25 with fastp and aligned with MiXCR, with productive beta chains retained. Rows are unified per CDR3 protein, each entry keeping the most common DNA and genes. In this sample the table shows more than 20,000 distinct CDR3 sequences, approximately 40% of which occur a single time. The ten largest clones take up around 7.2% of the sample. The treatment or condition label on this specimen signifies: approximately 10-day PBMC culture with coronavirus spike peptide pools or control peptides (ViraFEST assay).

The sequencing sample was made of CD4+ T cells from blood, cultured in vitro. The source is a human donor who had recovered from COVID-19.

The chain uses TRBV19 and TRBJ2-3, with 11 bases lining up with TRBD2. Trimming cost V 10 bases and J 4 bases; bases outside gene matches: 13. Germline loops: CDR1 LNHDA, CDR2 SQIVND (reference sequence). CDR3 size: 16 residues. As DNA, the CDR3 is TGTGCCACAAGAGGGATAGCGGGGGGGCAGCCAGATACGCAGTATTTT. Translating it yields CATRGIAGGQPDTQYF.

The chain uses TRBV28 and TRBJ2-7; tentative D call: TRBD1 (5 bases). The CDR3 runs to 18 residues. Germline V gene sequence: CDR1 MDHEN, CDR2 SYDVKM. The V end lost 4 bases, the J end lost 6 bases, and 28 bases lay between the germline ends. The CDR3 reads CASSYSGRAASNSVEQYF. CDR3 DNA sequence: TGTGCCAGCAGTTACTCCGGCAGGGCAGCTAGTAATTCTGTCGAGCAGTACTTC.

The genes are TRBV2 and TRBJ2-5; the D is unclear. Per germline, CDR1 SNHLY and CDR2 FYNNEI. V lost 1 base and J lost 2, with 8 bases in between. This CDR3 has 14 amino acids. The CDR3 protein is CASSEDWGQETQYF. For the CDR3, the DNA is TGTGCCAGCAGTGAAGACTGGGGTCAAGAGACCCAGTACTTC. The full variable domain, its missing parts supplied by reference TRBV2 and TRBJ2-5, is EPEVTQTPSHQVTQMGQEVILRCVPISNHLYFYWYRQILGQKVEFLVSFYNNEISEKSEIFDDQFSVERPDGSNFTLKIRSTKLEDSAMYFCASSEDWGQETQYFGPGTRLLVL.

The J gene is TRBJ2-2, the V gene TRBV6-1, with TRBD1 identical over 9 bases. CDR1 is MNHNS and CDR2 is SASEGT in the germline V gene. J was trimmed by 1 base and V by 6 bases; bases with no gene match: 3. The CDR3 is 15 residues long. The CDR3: CASRPDRGNTGELFF. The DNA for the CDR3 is TGTGCCAGCAGGCCGGACAGGGGGAACACCGGGGAGCTGTTTTTT.

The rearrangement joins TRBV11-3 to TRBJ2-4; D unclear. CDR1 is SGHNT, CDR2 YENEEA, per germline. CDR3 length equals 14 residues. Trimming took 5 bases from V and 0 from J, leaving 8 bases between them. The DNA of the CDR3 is TGTGCCAGCAGCCAAGATTTAGCCAAAAACATTCAGTACTTC. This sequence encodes CASSQDLAKNIQYF.

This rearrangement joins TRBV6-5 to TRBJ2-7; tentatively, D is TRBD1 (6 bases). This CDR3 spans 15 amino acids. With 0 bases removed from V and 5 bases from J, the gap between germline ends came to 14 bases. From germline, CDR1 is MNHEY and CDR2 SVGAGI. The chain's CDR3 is CASSYSSSGAHEQYF. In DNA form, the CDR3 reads TGTGCCAGCAGTTACTCGAGTTCAGGGGCCCACGAGCAGTACTTC.

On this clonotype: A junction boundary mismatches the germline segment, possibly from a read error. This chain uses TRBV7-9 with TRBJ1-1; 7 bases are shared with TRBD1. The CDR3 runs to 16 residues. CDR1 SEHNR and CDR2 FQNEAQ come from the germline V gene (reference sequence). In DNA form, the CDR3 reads TGTGCCCGCAGCCCCCCCCGGCAGGGGGGCACCACTGAAGCTTTCTTT. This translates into CARSPPRQGGTTEAFF.

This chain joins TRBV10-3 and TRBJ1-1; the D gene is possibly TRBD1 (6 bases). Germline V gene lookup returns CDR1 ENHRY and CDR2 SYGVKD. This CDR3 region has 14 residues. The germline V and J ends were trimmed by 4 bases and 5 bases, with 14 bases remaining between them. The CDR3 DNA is TGTGCCATCAGTGCTAAGGGGGTATGGACTGAAGCTTTCTTT. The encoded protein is CAISAKGVWTEAFF.

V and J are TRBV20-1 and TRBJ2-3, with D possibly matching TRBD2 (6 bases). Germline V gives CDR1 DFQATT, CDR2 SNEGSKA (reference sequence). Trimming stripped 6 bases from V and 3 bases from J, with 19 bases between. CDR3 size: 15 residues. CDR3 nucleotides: TGCAGTGCCGTCCCGGGTTCTCGGGGGACAGATACGCAGTATTTT. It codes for CSAVPGSRGTDTQYF.

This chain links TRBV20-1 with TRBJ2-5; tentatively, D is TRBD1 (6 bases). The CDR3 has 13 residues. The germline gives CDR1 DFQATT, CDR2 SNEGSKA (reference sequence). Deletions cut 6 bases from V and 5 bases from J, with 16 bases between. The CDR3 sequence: CSAAQGYSETQYF. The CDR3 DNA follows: TGCAGTGCCGCTCAGGGGTACAGCGAGACCCAGTACTTC.

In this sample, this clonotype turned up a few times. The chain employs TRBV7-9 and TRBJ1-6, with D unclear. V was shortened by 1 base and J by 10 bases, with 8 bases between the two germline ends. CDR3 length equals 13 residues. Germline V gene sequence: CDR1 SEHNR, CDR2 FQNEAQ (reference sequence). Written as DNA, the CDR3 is TGTGCCAGCAGCTTAGTGGTGTACTCACCCCTCCACTTT. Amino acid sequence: CASSLVVYSPLHF. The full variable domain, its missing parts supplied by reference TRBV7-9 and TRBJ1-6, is DTGVSQNPRHKITKRGQNVTFRCDPISEHNRLYWYRQTLGQGPEFLTYFQNEAQLEKSRLLSDRFSAERPKGSFSTLEIQRTEQGDSAMYLCASSLVVYSPLHFGNGTRLTVT.